Reported below is one T cell receptor beta chain. Its antigen remains unidentified. No base quality information exists; no much larger clone differs at one position. The cohort comprised fewer than 700 healthy bone marrow donors. All cohort members were sampled while nominally healthy, although unrecorded immune exposures were likely present. The donor tested CMV seronegative and was one of the 352 seronegative cohort members. Every donor gave a peripheral blood sample, and the peripheral blood mononuclear cells from that sample were used for TCR beta sequencing. Genomic DNA extraction from the blood cell samples was performed with the Qiagen DNeasy Blood Extraction Kit. The junction shows trimming of 3 bases on V and 6 bases on J, plus 15 bases between the germline ends. As encoded in the germline V gene, CDR1 is SGHVS while CDR2 is FQNEAQ. Taken from cysteine to phenylalanine, the CDR3 has 14 residues. Just the 42-base CDR3 DNA is kept, in frame starting at base 1.

Receptor amplification or capture employed the immunoSEQ multiplex PCR assay. For the multiplex PCR, a mixture combining 60 forward primers for TCR Vbeta segments and 13 reverse primers for TCR Jbeta segments was used. The CDR3 region of rearranged TCR beta genes was amplified from genomic DNA by a multiplex PCR assay. On the Illumina HiSeq System, the amplified TCR beta libraries were sequenced as 87-base-pair reads. For the original study's pipeline: A later analysis tallied some 79 million unique TCR beta chains across the 700 or so repertoires, and around 9.9 million of those chains were shared by two or more donors. To remove PCR and sequencing errors, raw reads were error-corrected and collapsed into unique sequences using a nearest-neighbor algorithm that merged closely related sequences. CDR3 sequences were aligned to IMGT reference sequences to assign V, D and J gene segments. For a sequence to be retained, a match of at least six nucleotides was required to both a V gene segment and a J gene segment. Rearrangements were called productive when the CDR3 lacked stop codons and stayed in frame with V and J; all others were non-productive. Following IMGT convention, CDR3 was defined as the stretch from the second conserved V-encoded cysteine to the conserved J-encoded phenylalanine. Sequences without an unambiguous match to a single V gene segment were excluded from the earlier analysis of over 500 of the donors. In an earlier analysis of approximately 550 of the donors, V segments were called functional above 56.7% productive rearrangements and were called segregating when the between-donor standard deviation exceeded 5%. A statistical classification framework was built to diagnose cytomegalovirus status from the catalog of TCR beta chain sequences. In a later analysis, V and J genes were assigned by comparing TCR nucleotide sequences against IMGT/GENE-DB human TR gene sequences. In a later analysis, CDR3 sequences and most-parsimonious VDJ recombination scenarios were assigned using the TCRdist pipeline. In a later analysis, each TCR beta chain was defined by its CDR3 amino acid sequence together with its V-gene family, and reads lacking a unique V-gene family were excluded. In a later analysis, approximately 640 highly shared, low-generation-probability nucleotide sequences were removed to address suspected cross-contamination and a sequencing artifact. For each public chain, a later analysis derived a clonal expansion index from normalized ranks of inferred template counts within each repertoire. Generation probabilities in a later analysis came from a VDJ recombination model fitted to out-of-frame rearrangements, and those results were checked against IGoR. A later analysis scored TCR-TCR, TCR-HLA and TCR-CMV co-occurrence with hypergeometric tests, applying a repertoire-size bias correction to TCR pairs. To estimate false discovery rates, a later analysis permuted the HLA or CMV assignments 20 times. In a later analysis, co-occurring TCRs were grouped using DBSCAN, with TCRdist sequence similarity added in when clustering inside HLA-allele-positive subsets. Repertoires with fewer than 30,000 or more than 120,000 public chains were left out of co-occurrence clustering, as were about 5 repertoires with anomalous nucleotide sharing. Imported from immuneACCESS, the table was reduced by TCRdb to in-frame sequences with V and J called. These copies leave out some clones; in studies compared against another copy, an unresolved V gene accounts for under half, and the cause of the remainder is not known. D and trimming were read from the DNA, whereas the V and J calls and clone size are those reported in that table. Present in this sample are 150,000 to 200,000 clones, approximately 80% of which were seen just once. The top ten clones comprise around 4.8% of the sample.

These data come from a study of cytomegalovirus exposure and HLA in healthy donors (dated by TCRdb to 2017 to 2019). Regarding the research as a whole: In an earlier analysis of under 600 of the donors, 276 Gb of sequence data and about 110 million unique TCR beta sequences from 150 million to 200 million T cells were reported. About 280 gigabases of sequencing data and about 92 million unique TCR sequences made up an early release that covered approximately 700 HLA-typed donors. Of the roughly 400 genotyped donors, roughly 85% fell in the genetic ancestry cluster associated with self-reported Caucasian donors. The study aimed to test whether signatures of past pathogen exposure could be identified by cataloging public T cell receptors. Using immunosequencing, the study profiled T cell repertoires from approximately 700 subjects and related those repertoires to cytomegalovirus serostatus. A separate validation cohort of 100 to 150 different subjects was used in addition to the roughly 640-subject first cohort. The study combined high-throughput TCR immunosequencing, statistical association of individual TCRs with disease status, and machine learning to predict cytomegalovirus infection status. A later analysis re-analyzed previously published TCR beta repertoires from 600 to 850 donors and added high-resolution HLA genotyping to study TCR occurrence patterns. The later analysis used no new phenotypic data to find candidate immune exposures, relying instead on TCR beta sequences and their occurrence across donors. An earlier analysis of 587 of the donors used high-throughput TCR beta sequencing to judge whether each TCR beta V gene segment behaved as functional or pseudogenic. Donor age, sex, ethnicity and CMV serostatus were compiled alongside the repertoire data. In a later genetic analysis, genome-wide SNP genotypes for about three fifths of the roughly 670 donors were used, and that subset was treated as a discovery cohort. Every repertoire in the discovery cohort had been generated on one and the same sequencing platform. Both class I and class II loci were covered by HLA typing, at four-digit resolution. The number of donors typed differed by locus, with roughly 629-640 for A, B, C, DRB1 and DQB1, approximately 500 for DQA1, about 610 for DPA1, and 400 to 490 for DPB1. Because of strong linkage in the cohort, 4 to 6 DR-DQ haplotypes were treated as single units for association and clustering. Among around 400 genotyped donors of the cohort, an average of around 250,000 unique TCR beta nucleotide sequences was sequenced per donor, of which about 18% were non-productive.

Overall study results and their limits: The classifier was reported to diagnose cytomegalovirus status with high specificity and sensitivity in both the original cohort and the validation cohort. Because HLA typing was unavailable for some donors at each locus, only the typed subset was used in association tests. In the study, 164 TCR beta chains were listed as associated with cytomegalovirus. Correlated functional status among segregating V segments might reflect linkage disequilibrium, but an unknown experimental factor could not be ruled out. When HLA alleles, especially DR and DQ, strongly co-occurred, TCR associations were difficult to assign to individual alleles. Compared with equally common non-associated chains, HLA-associated TCR beta chains in a later analysis were more clonally expanded and had lower generation probabilities. Presence/absence analyses assumed roughly uniform sequencing depth across donors, an assumption that may not hold. The sequencing pipeline was judged likely to have produced a cluster of highly shared sequence variants as a technical artifact. In a later analysis, most CMV-associated TCR beta chains were found to appear HLA-restricted, with HLA associations seemingly driven largely by CMV exposure. In a later genetic analysis, a missense DCLRE1C variant was associated with V-gene and J-gene trimming of TCR beta chains, and the association was replicated in an independent cohort. Specific HLA alleles were associated with 15,000 to 20,000 TCR beta sequences at a false discovery rate of 0.05 in a later analysis. According to a later genetic analysis, donors in an Asian-associated ancestry cluster had fewer N-insertions in productive TCRs than the roughly 700-donor mean. A few of the identified cytomegalovirus-associated TCR beta chains were confirmed in vitro to be specific for cytomegalovirus antigens. This cohort had only TCR beta chains sequenced, and the lack of alpha or paired-chain data limited which features could be detected. A further reported finding was that TCR beta sequences accurately predicted the HLA-A and HLA-B alleles for most subjects in the first cohort. Most TCR sequences were seen in very few donors, while some public TCRs were found in many individuals. CMV serostatus was the only immune exposure information available for the cohort. Because counts were too low, approximately 15 rarely observed V segments, including chromosome 9 orphons, were excluded from the earlier analysis of 587 of the donors. The 87-base-pair reads could not distinguish some IMGT-functional V segments, including TRBV6-2 and TRBV6-3, so those segments were excluded. The authors suggested that the approach could potentially be extended to other disease states and immunological phenotypes. A later analysis found that TCR association rates varied across HLA loci, with DRB1 alleles showing the most associated TCRs and HLA-C alleles the fewest. An earlier analysis of approximately 590 of the donors showed that most TCR beta V segments appeared in productive rearrangements either about 87% or about 30% of the time, which broadly matched IMGT annotations. In a later analysis, several top co-occurrence clusters were reported to appear linked to parvovirus B19, influenza, CMV and Epstein-Barr virus.

The clonotype comes from a man aged 18-30 years in good health and CMV-seronegative. Sequenced sample: PBMCs. This chain joins TRBV7-8 to TRBJ2-7; TRBD2 is possibly the D segment (5 matching bases). The nucleotides read TGTGCCAGCAGCTTCCGGACTGATCCTCGCGAGCAGTACTTC. The translation is CASSFRTDPREQYF.